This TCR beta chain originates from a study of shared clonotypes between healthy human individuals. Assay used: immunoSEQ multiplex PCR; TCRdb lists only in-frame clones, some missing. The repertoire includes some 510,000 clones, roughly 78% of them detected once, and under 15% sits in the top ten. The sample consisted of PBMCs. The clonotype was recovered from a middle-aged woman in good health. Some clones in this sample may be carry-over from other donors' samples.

For the CDR3, the DNA is TGTGCCAGTAGTATCTCCGAGGGTCTAAGCAATCAGCCCCAGCATTTT. This gives the protein CASSISEGLSNQPQHF. This chain uses TRBV19 with TRBJ1-5; D gene uncertain. Germline-derived CDR1 and CDR2 are LNHDA and SQIVND (reference sequence). The CDR3 consists of 16 residues. V lost 3 bases and J 1 base, leaving 13 bases between the germline ends. Variable domain in full (rest from reference TRBV19 and TRBJ1-5): DGGITQSPKYLFRKEGQNVTLSCEQNLNHDAMYWYRQDPGQGLRLIYYSQIVNDFQKGDIAEGYSVSREKKESFPLTVTSAQKNPTAFYLCASSISEGLSNQPQHFGDGTRLSIL.